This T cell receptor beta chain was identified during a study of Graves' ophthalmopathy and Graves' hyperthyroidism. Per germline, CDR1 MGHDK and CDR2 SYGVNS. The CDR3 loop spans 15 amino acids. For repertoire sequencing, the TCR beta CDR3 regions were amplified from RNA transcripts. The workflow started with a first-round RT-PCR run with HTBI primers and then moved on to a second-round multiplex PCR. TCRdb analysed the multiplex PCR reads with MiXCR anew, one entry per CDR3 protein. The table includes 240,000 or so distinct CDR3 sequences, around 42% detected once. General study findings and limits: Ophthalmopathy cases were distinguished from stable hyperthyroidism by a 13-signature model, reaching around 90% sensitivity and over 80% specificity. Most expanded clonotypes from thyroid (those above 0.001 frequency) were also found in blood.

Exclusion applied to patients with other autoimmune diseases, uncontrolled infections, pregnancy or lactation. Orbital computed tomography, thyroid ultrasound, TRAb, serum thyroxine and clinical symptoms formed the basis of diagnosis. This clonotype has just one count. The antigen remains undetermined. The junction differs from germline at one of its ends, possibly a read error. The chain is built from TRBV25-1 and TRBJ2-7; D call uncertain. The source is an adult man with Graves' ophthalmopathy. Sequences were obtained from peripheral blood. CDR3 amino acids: CASSLERRESYEQYF. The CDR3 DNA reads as TGCGCCAGCAGCTTGGAACGCAGAGAGTCCTACGAGCAGTACTTC.